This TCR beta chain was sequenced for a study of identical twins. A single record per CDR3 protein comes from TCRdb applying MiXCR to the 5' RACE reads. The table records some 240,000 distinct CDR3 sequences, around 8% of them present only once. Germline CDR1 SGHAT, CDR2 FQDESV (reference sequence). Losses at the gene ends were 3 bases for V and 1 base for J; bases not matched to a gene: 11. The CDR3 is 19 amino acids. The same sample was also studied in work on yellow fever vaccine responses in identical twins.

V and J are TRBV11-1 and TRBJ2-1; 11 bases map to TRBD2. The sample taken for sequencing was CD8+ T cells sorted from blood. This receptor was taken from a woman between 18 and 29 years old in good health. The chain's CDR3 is CASSLLKDLAGGSYNEQFF. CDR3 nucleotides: TGTGCCAGCAGCTTGTTAAAGGATCTAGCGGGAGGATCCTACAATGAGCAGTTCTTC.